The 26 T cell receptor beta chains presented below share a single source sample, sequenced in a study of blood T cell repertoires in COVID-19. Clones were sequenced by immunoSEQ multiplex PCR, and TCRdb holds only the in-frame ones, with some missing. The sample holds 50,000 or so clones, around 80% seen once. Sample: peripheral blood. These receptors were collected from a man aged 70 or older with acute or convalescent COVID-19.

V gene TRBV12-3 or TRBV12-4 combines with J gene TRBJ1-1, with D maybe TRBD1 (6 bases). The ends were cut back, 3 bases at V and 4 bases at J, with 9 bases in the middle. The CDR3 loop spans 13 amino acids. The CDR3 nucleotides read TGTGCCAGCAGTTTCTCCAGGGGCACTGAAGCTTTCTTT. Translated: CASSFSRGTEAFF.

This clone was picked up a small number of times. The gene calls are TRBV29-1 and TRBJ1-4; 10 nucleotides agree with TRBD1. This CDR3 region has 15 residues. J lost 5 bases, V lost 4 bases, and 7 bases had no gene match. Germline assignment: CDR1 SQVTM and CDR2 ANQGSEA. CDR3: CSVASPGQGNEKLFF. DNA of the CDR3: TGCAGCGTTGCATCACCGGGACAGGGGAATGAAAAACTGTTTTTT.

This chain connects TRBV6-1 to TRBJ2-7; TRBD1 matches at 7 bases. Germline loops: CDR1 MNHNS, CDR2 SASEGT. V was pared by 2 bases and J by 1 base, with 2 bases of the junction left unmatched. The length of the CDR3 is 14 residues. The CDR3 protein is CASSEKGQSYEQYF. CDR3 DNA: TGTGCCAGCAGTGAAAAGGGACAGTCCTACGAGCAGTACTTC.

The chain links TRBV5-1 to TRBJ1-4; 8 positions agree with TRBD1. Germline V gives CDR1 SGHRS, CDR2 YFSETQ. This CDR3 region has 15 residues. V was clipped by 3 bases and J by 5 bases; unmatched bases: 6. The CDR3 protein is CASSWLQGANEKLFF. The CDR3 DNA sequence: TGCGCCAGCAGCTGGCTGCAGGGGGCCAATGAAAAACTGTTTTTT. Together with reference TRBV5-1 and TRBJ1-4, the CDR3 gives the full variable domain: KAGVTQTPRYLIKTRGQQVTLSCSPISGHRSVSWYQQTPGQGLQFLFEYFSETQRNKGNFPGRFSGRQFSNSRSEMNVSTLELGDSALYLCASSWLQGANEKLFFGSGTQLSVL.

The chain uses TRBV3-1 (or the pseudogene TRBV3-2) and TRBJ1-1; 7 bases agree with TRBD1. The CDR3 has 15 amino acids. Germline trimming cut 1 base from V and 3 bases from J; bases unmatched to any gene: 5. Germline V gene data show CDR1 as LGHDT and CDR2 as YNNKEL (reference sequence). CDR3: CASSQGDSGHTEAFF. DNA of the CDR3: TGTGCCAGCAGCCAAGGGGACAGCGGGCACACTGAAGCTTTCTTT.

V is TRBV19 and J is TRBJ2-3; possible D gene TRBD2, 5 bases. This CDR3 region has 16 residues. The germline V and J ends were trimmed by 7 bases and 5 bases, with 22 bases remaining between them. From germline, CDR1 is LNHDA and CDR2 SQIVND (reference sequence). CDR3 sequence: CASTAGRGARGDTQYF. The CDR3 nucleotides read TGTGCCAGTACCGCTGGCCGGGGAGCCAGAGGAGATACGCAGTATTTT.

The rearrangement links TRBV9 to TRBJ2-1; 11 bases match TRBD2. Germline V gene lookup returns CDR1 SGDLS and CDR2 YYNGEE. V dropped 0 bases and J dropped 4; count of bases not matched to a gene: 3. The CDR3 sequence is 16 residues long. CDR3 coding DNA: TGTGCCAGCAGCGTAGAAGGACTAGCGGGTTACAATGAGCAGTTCTTC. Protein product: CASSVEGLAGYNEQFF.

The gene calls are TRBV5-1 and TRBJ2-7; the D gene is possibly TRBD1 (7 bases). Germline V lookup: CDR1 SGHRS, CDR2 YFSETQ. Between the trimmed V and J ends, which lost 8 bases and 6 bases, there was a span of 21 bases. This CDR3 has 14 residues. CDR3 sequence: CASSQGGLSVEQYF. The CDR3 nucleotides read TGCGCCAGTAGTCAGGGGGGCCTGTCGGTCGAGCAGTACTTC.

V gene TRBV6-6 combines with J gene TRBJ2-3, with a tentative D call TRBD2 (5 bases). Germline CDR1 and CDR2: MNHNY and SVGAGI (reference sequence). Trimming pared 4 bases from V and 3 bases from J, leaving 11 bases between. The CDR3 contains 14 residues. CDR3 region: CASSLAAETDTQYF. CDR3 nucleotide sequence: TGTGCCAGCAGTTTGGCAGCGGAAACAGATACGCAGTATTTT.

The chain couples TRBV9 to TRBJ2-1, with D perhaps TRBD2 (6 bases). The ends were cut back, 7 bases at V and 7 bases at J, with 12 bases in the middle. The CDR3 runs 12 residues. Per the germline V gene, CDR1 is SGDLS and CDR2 is YYNGEE. The CDR3 sequence is CASGPEGNEQFF. The DNA for the CDR3 is TGTGCCAGCGGTCCGGAGGGGAATGAGCAGTTCTTC.

This chain joins TRBV18 and TRBJ1-1, with D perhaps TRBD1 (6 bases). Germline CDR1 reads KGHSH; CDR2 reads LQKENI. This CDR3 has 15 residues. Trimming pared 6 bases from V and 4 bases from J, leaving 18 bases between. CDR3 nucleotide sequence: TGTGCCAGCTCCCAACGACAGGAGAGGACCACTGAAGCTTTCTTT. As protein: CASSQRQERTTEAFF.

The chain combines TRBV4-2 with TRBJ1-2; possible D gene TRBD1, 6 bases. This CDR3 has 14 amino acids. V was shortened by 1 base and J by 7 bases, with 13 bases between the two germline ends. Per the germline V gene, CDR1 is LGHNA and CDR2 is YNFKEQ. CDR3 loop: CASSQVGGGGGYTF. The CDR3 region has the DNA TGTGCCAGCAGCCAAGTCGGAGGGGGGGGTGGCTACACCTTC.

V gene TRBV10-2 combines with J gene TRBJ1-1; D perhaps matches TRBD1 (6 bases). The V end lost 0 bases, the J end lost 4 bases, and 6 bases lay between the germline ends. The CDR3 totals 13 residues. CDR1 and CDR2 from the germline V gene are WSHSY and SAAADI. In nucleotides, the CDR3 is TGCGCCAGCAGTGAGTCACAGGGCACTGAAGCTTTCTTT. Residues: CASSESQGTEAFF.

V usage is TRBV12-3 or TRBV12-4 and J usage is TRBJ1-5; possibly TRBD1 for D (6 bases). Trimming shortened V by 10 bases and J by 6 bases, and 16 bases separated the two germline ends. The CDR3 is 13 residues long. CDR3 protein: CAITRGASQPQHF. In DNA, the CDR3 is TGTGCCATCACCCGGGGGGCCAGTCAGCCCCAGCATTTT.

The chain uses TRBV5-1 and TRBJ1-5, with D possibly matching TRBD1 (5 bases). Trimming stripped 1 base from V and 0 bases from J, with 8 bases between. Germline V CDR1 and CDR2: SGHRS, YFSETQ. The CDR3 is made up of 15 amino acids. CDR3 in amino acids: CASSLSDSSNQPQHF. CDR3 nucleotide sequence: TGCGCCAGCAGCTTGTCCGACAGTAGCAATCAGCCCCAGCATTTT.

This rearrangement joins TRBV2 to TRBJ2-3, with 7 bases that match TRBD1. Looked up from germline, CDR1 is SNHLY and CDR2 is FYNNEI. The CDR3 has 14 residues. Germline trimming cut 4 bases from V and 1 base from J; bases unmatched to any gene: 2. The CDR3 DNA follows: TGTGCCAGCAGTGCCGACAGGGGCACAGATACGCAGTATTTT. It translates to CASSADRGTDTQYF.

The CDR3 region has the DNA TGTGCCAGCAAACGAAGGACAGTGCGAAACAGTGAAAAACTGTTTTTT. As protein: CASKRRTVRNSEKLFF. The chain recombines TRBV2 with TRBJ1-4; D possibly corresponds to TRBD1 (6 bases). The V end lost 7 bases, the J end lost 7 bases, and 22 bases lay between the germline ends. The length of the CDR3 is 16 residues. The germline gives CDR1 SNHLY, CDR2 FYNNEI. Supplemented by reference TRBV2 and TRBJ1-4, the full variable domain reads EPEVTQTPSHQVTQMGQEVILRCVPISNHLYFYWYRQILGQKVEFLVSFYNNEISEKSEIFDDQFSVERPDGSNFTLKIRSTKLEDSAMYFCASKRRTVRNSEKLFFGSGTQLSVL.

V gene TRBV6-5 combines with J gene TRBJ1-6; TRBD1 matches 7 bases. The CDR3 loop spans 14 amino acids. CDR1 and CDR2 (germline): MNHEY, SVGAGI. V was pared by 5 bases and J by 8 bases, with 6 bases of the junction left unmatched. CDR3 sequence reads: CASSPEGADSPLHF. The CDR3 region has the DNA TGTGCCAGCAGTCCCGAGGGGGCGGATTCACCCCTCCACTTT.

The genes are TRBV18 and TRBJ2-1; 7 bases map to TRBD2. This CDR3 region has 14 residues. Unmatched junction bases numbered 3, after V lost 2 bases and J lost 5 bases. Germline V lookup: CDR1 KGHSH, CDR2 LQKENI. The CDR3 reads CASSPSGTHNEQFF. The CDR3 coding sequence is TGTGCCAGCTCACCAAGCGGGACCCACAATGAGCAGTTCTTC.

V gene TRBV27 combines with J gene TRBJ2-3, with 12 bases that match TRBD2. This CDR3 comprises 15 residues. The germline gives CDR1 MNHEY, CDR2 SMNVEV (reference sequence). J was trimmed by 2 bases and V by 7 bases; bases with no gene match: 4. The CDR3 nucleotides read TGTGCCAGCACTAGCGGGAGGGATTACACAGATACGCAGTATTTT. This gives the protein CASTSGRDYTDTQYF.

This clone was found once. This sequence joins TRBV29-1 and TRBJ2-3; D may be TRBD1 (6 bases). Germline CDR1 and CDR2: SQVTM and ANQGSEA. The V and J ends lost 7 bases and 2 bases respectively, with 19 bases between them. The CDR3 is made up of 15 amino acids. The DNA of the CDR3 is TGCAGCGCCCGCCAGGGGACCTTAAACACAGATACGCAGTATTTT. Amino acids: CSARQGTLNTDTQYF.

This chain uses TRBV6-5 with TRBJ2-5; 12 positions match TRBD1. The J segment lost 5 bases and the V segment lost 5 bases, leaving 6 bases of the junction unmatched. Germline V gene data show CDR1 as MNHEY and CDR2 as SVGAGI. The CDR3 loop spans 15 amino acids. CDR3 residues: CASSNRDRGLETQYF. The CDR3 DNA is TGTGCCAGCAGTAACCGGGACAGGGGGCTCGAGACCCAGTACTTC.

The chain recombines TRBV6-5 with TRBJ1-2, with 8 positions matching TRBD1. V was clipped by 6 bases and J by 6 bases; unmatched bases: 6. The CDR3 has 13 residues. Per germline, CDR1 MNHEY and CDR2 SVGAGI. The CDR3 reads CASSSRQGNGYTF. DNA of the CDR3: TGTGCCAGCAGCTCTCGACAGGGGAATGGCTACACCTTC.

The CDR3 region has the DNA TGTGCCAGCAGCTTTGGGGAGCGGGGCGAGCAGTACTTC. Translating it yields CASSFGERGEQYF. V is TRBV13 and J is TRBJ2-7; TRBD2 agrees at 7 bases. Germline CDR1 reads PRHDT; CDR2 reads FYEKMQ (reference sequence). The CDR3 consists of 13 residues. Trimming removed 3 bases from V and 6 bases from J; junction bases left unmatched: 5. The full variable domain, its missing parts supplied by reference TRBV13 and TRBJ2-7, is AAGVIQSPRHLIKEKRETATLKCYPIPRHDTVYWYQQGPGQDPQFLISFYEKMQSDKGSIPDRFSAQQFSDYHSELNMSSLELGDSALYFCASSFGERGEQYFGPGTRLTVT.

The chain recombines TRBV19 with TRBJ2-1; D remains unclear. CDR3 size: 14 residues. Germline values: CDR1 LNHDA, CDR2 SQIVND (reference sequence). V was shortened by 6 bases and J by 2 bases, with 11 bases between the two germline ends. The CDR3 protein is CASSLNTAYNEQFF. In DNA form, the CDR3 reads TGTGCCAGTAGCTTGAACACCGCCTACAATGAGCAGTTCTTC.

The chain links TRBV6-6 to TRBJ2-5; the match to TRBD2 covers 10 bases. This CDR3 spans 16 amino acids. Germline lookup yields CDR1 MNHNY and CDR2 SVGAGI (reference sequence). V lost 5 bases, J lost 2 bases, and 8 bases stayed unmatched. The CDR3 sequence is CASSRGTSALQETQYF. CDR3 sequence (DNA): TGTGCCAGCAGTCGCGGGACTAGCGCACTTCAAGAGACCCAGTACTTC.